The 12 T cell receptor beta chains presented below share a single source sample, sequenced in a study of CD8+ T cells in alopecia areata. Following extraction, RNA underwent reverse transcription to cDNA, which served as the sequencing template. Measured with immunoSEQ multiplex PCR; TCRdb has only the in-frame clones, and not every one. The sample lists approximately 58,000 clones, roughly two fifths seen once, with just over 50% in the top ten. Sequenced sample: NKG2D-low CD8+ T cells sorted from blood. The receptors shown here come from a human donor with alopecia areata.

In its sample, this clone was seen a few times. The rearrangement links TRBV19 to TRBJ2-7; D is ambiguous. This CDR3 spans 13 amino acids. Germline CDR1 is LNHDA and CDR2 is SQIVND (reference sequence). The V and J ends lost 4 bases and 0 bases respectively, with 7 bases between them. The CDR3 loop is CASSTLGSYEQYF. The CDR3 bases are TGTGCCAGTAGTACCCTTGGCTCCTACGAGCAGTACTTC. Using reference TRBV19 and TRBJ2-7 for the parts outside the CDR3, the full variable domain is DGGITQSPKYLFRKEGQNVTLSCEQNLNHDAMYWYRQDPGQGLRLIYYSQIVNDFQKGDIAEGYSVSREKKESFPLTVTSAQKNPTAFYLCASSTLGSYEQYFGPGTRLTVT.

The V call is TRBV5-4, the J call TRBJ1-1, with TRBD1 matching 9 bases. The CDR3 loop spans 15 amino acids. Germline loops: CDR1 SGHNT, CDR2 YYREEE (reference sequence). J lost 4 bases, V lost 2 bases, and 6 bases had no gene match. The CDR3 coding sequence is TGTGCCAGCAGCTTTGGGACAGGGATGGGCACTGAAGCTTTCTTT. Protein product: CASSFGTGMGTEAFF.

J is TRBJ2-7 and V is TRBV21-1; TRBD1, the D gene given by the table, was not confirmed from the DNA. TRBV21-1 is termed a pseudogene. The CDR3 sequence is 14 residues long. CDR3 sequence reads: CASSSPGPHYEQYF. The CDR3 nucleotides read TGTGCCAGCAGCAGTCCAGGGCCCCACTACGAGCAGTACTTC.

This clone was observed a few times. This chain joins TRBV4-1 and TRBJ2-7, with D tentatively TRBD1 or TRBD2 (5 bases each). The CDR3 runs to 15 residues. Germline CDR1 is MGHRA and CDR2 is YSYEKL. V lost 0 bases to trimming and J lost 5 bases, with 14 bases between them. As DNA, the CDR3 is TGCGCCAGCAGCCAAGACCGGGACCCGCCTGACGAGCAGTACTTC. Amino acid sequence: CASSQDRDPPDEQYF.

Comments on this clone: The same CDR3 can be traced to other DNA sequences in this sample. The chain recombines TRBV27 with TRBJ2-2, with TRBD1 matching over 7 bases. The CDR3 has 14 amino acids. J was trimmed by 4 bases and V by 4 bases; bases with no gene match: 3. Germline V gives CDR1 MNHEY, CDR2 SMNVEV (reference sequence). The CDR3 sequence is CASSSRQGTGELFF. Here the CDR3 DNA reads TGTGCCAGCAGTTCAAGACAGGGCACCGGGGAGCTGTTTTTT.

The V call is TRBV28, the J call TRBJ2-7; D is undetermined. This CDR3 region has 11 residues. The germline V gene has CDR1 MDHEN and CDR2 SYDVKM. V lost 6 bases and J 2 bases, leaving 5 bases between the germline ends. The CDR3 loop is CASSLTYEQYF. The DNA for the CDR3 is TGTGCCAGCAGCTTAACCTACGAGCAGTACTTC. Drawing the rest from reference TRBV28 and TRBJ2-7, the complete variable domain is DVKVTQSSRYLVKRTGEKVFLECVQDMDHENMFWYRQDPGLGLRLIYFSYDVKMKEKGDIPEGYSVSREKKERFSLILESASTNQTSMYLCASSLTYEQYFGPGTRLTVT.

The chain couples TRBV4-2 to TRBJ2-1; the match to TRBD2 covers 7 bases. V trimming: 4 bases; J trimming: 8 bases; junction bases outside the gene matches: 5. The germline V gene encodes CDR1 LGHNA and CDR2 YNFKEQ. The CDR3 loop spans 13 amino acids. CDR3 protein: CASSREGGDEQFF. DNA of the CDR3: TGTGCCAGCAGCCGGGAGGGTGGTGATGAGCAGTTCTTC.

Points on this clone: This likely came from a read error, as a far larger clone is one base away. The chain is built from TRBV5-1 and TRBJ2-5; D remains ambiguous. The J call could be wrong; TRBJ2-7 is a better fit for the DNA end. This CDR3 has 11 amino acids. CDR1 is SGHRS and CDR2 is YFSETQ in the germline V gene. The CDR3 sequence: CASSDSYEQYF. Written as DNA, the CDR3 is TGCGCCAGCAGCGACTCCTACGAGCAGTACTTC.

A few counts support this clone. The CDR3 sequence: CASLVSGRGTGELFF. CDR3 DNA sequence: TGTGCCAGTCTCGTCTCGGGACGGGGCACCGGGGAGCTGTTTTTT. The V gene is TRBV19, the J gene TRBJ2-2; D may be TRBD1 or TRBD2 (5 bases each). Germline CDR1 LNHDA, CDR2 SQIVND (reference sequence). CDR3 size: 15 residues. The V end lost 8 bases, the J end lost 4 bases, and 17 bases lay between the germline ends.

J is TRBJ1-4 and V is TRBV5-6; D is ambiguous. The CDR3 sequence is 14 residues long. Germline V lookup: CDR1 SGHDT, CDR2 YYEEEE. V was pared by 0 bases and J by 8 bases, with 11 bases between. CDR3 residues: CASSLGTDWEKLFF. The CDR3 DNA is TGTGCCAGCAGCTTGGGAACAGATTGGGAAAAACTGTTTTTT.

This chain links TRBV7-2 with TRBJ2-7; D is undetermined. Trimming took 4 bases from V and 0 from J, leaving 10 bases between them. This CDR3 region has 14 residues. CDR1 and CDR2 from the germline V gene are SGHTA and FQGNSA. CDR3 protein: CASSSNLGSYEQYF. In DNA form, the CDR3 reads TGTGCCAGCAGCTCGAATCTTGGCTCCTACGAGCAGTACTTC.

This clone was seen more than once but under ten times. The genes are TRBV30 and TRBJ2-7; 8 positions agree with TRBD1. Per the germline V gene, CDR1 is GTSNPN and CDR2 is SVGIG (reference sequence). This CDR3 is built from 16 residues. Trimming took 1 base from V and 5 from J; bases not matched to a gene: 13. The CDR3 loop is CAWSDLRTGIANEQYF. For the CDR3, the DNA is TGTGCCTGGAGTGACCTCCGGACAGGGATCGCTAACGAGCAGTACTTC.